This T cell receptor beta chain stems from a study of OX40 agonist ivuxolimab in advanced cancers. Notes on the study in general: CD4+ and CD8+ blood T cells expanded clonally by week 6 at 0.1 to 3.0 mg/kg.

The CDR3 sequence is 15 residues long. Looked up from germline, CDR1 is SNHLY and CDR2 is FYNNEI. V shed 3 bases and J shed 2 bases, with 10 bases lying between them. Worth noting for this clone: Its antigen is undetermined.

Produced via immunoSEQ multiplex PCR; TCRdb's table is partial and in-frame only. Found here are about 59,000 clones, nearly 85% of them singletons; the top ten hold roughly 1.9%. The sequencing used CD4+ or CD8+ T cells sorted from blood, collected in a trial of the OX40 agonist ivuxolimab. The chain uses TRBV2 and TRBJ1-4; D unresolved. This TCR came from an adult with an advanced solid tumor such as melanoma, head and neck, liver or kidney cancer. The DNA of the CDR3 is TGTGCCAGCAGTGATAAATTGGCGACTAATGAAAAACTGTTTTTT. Translation gives CASSDKLATNEKLFF.